This is a list of T cell receptor beta chains from one sample in a study of spatial heterogeneity in lung cancer. Each CDR3 protein is one row after TCRdb ran MiXCR on the 5' RACE reads. The data contain over 25,000 distinct CDR3 sequences, around 6.5% of them seen just once; the ten biggest clones take up over 20%. Sequences were derived from lung tumor tissue, sampled at surgery. These receptors originate from a male donor with early-stage non-small cell lung cancer. Each CDR3 is given with its conserved first and last residue. D genes are given only for firm matches. Only part of the rows carry a size: once, few, many, or a class if the clone is expanded.

TRBV4-2	TRBD1	many	TRBJ1-6	CASSQFGTGTSPLHF
TRBV2	.	.	TRBJ2-3	CASRSGGPDTQYF
TRBV20-1	TRBD1	many	TRBJ2-3	CSASLLGTGTDTQYF
TRBV5-1	TRBD1	many	TRBJ1-1	CASSDREGALDTEAFF
TRBV6-2/TRBV6-3	TRBD1	few	TRBJ1-5	CASSYSRGTGVHQPQHF
TRBV20-1	TRBD1	.	TRBJ2-3	CSARDPGQGATDTQYF
TRBV3-1	.	many	TRBJ1-6	CASSQEQDVGSPLHF
TRBV2	.	many	TRBJ2-2	CASRESGELFF
TRBV7-2	TRBD2	many	TRBJ2-7	CASSPWTSSYEQYF
TRBV20-1	.	many	TRBJ1-6	CSARDQGLNSPLHF
TRBV20-1	TRBD2	many	TRBJ2-7	CSASGGAYEQYF
TRBV10-3	.	.	TRBJ2-3	CAISGDFGWADTQYF
TRBV6-5	.	many	TRBJ1-5	CASSSARSFSNQPQHF
TRBV7-9	.	many	TRBJ1-5	CASSLWGDQPQHF
TRBV5-4	TRBD1	once	TRBJ1-2	CASSYDRGYGYTF
TRBV21-1	.	few	TRBJ2-5	CASSKSRWDYQETQYF
TRBV20-1	TRBD1	many	TRBJ2-1	CSARDRRQGYYNEQFF
TRBV20-1	.	.	TRBJ2-1	CSARPPAQGNEQFF
TRBV23-1	TRBD1	.	TRBJ2-5	CASSHANRGPPGGTQYF
TRBV6-5	.	medium-sized	TRBJ1-1	CASSYSQTDTEAFF
TRBV3-1	.	many	TRBJ1-5	CASSPGGYGQPQHF
TRBV27	TRBD1	medium-sized	TRBJ2-5	CASSKLTGTGQETQYF
TRBV7-7	.	few	TRBJ2-5	CASSFTGIPGETQYF
TRBV6-2/TRBV6-3	TRBD1	many	TRBJ1-1	CASRRGQGRLNTEAFF
TRBV20-1	TRBD2	few	TRBJ2-1	CSASWQRGYNEQFF
TRBV3-1	.	.	TRBJ2-1	CASSQDASGPYNEQFF
TRBV6-6	TRBD2	.	TRBJ2-3	CASSYTGGAGRDTQYF
TRBV30	.	many	TRBJ2-2	CARALEANTGELFF
TRBV2	.	many	TRBJ1-5	CASSEGTTSNQPQHF
TRBV7-2	TRBD1	many	TRBJ1-2	CASSPTGGYGYTF
TRBV20-1	TRBD1	many	TRBJ1-5	CSAGPRGQSNQPQHF